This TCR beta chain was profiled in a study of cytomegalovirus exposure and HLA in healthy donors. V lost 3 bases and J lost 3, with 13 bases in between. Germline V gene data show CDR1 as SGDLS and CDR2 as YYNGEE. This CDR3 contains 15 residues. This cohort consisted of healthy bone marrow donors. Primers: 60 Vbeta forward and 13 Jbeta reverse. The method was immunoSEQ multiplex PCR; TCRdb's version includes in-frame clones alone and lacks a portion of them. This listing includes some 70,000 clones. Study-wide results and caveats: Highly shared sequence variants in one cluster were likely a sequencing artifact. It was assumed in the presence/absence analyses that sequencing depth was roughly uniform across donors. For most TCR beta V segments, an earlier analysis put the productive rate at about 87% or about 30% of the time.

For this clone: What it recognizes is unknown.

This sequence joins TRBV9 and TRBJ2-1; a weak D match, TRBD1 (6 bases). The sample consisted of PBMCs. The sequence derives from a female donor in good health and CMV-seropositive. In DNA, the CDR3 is TGTGCCAGCAGCGCGACAGGACTTGACTACAATGAGCAGTTCTTC. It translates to CASSATGLDYNEQFF. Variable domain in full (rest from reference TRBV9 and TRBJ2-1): DSGVTQTPKHLITATGQRVTLRCSPRSGDLSVYWYQQSLDQGLQFLIQYYNGEERAKGNILERFSAQQFPDLHSELNLSSLELGDSALYFCASSATGLDYNEQFFGPGTRLTVL.